This T cell receptor (beta chain) comes out of a study of shared clonotypes between healthy human individuals. The study's findings and limits: Sharing across four donors was highest in naive CD4 (roughly 5%) and lowest in memory CD8 (about 0.4%).

Repertoires were generated with immunoSEQ multiplex PCR, while TCRdb's copy carries only in-frame clones and drops some. The sample lists 1.5 million to 2.5 million clones, roughly 95% occurring once. The table lists this clone with a few counts. The antigen is unknown. The sample contains more than one DNA sequence encoding this CDR3. The CDR3 spans 15 residues. V lost 0 bases and J lost 1; bases outside the gene matches: 2. CDR1 is SGDLS and CDR2 is YYNGEE in the germline V gene. CD45RO-negative, CCR7-selected cells formed the naive CD8 fraction, which excluded terminally differentiated effector memory CD45RA+ cells. All donors were Caucasian adults living in Nashville, Tennessee.

The source material was naive CD8+ T cells sorted from blood. The chain joins TRBV9 to TRBJ2-7; 9 bases line up with TRBD2. The clonotype was recovered from a young man in good health. Here the CDR3 DNA reads TGTGCCAGCAGCGTAGGACTAGCGGATTCCTACGAGCAGTACTTC. It is translated as CASSVGLADSYEQYF.